This T cell receptor (beta chain) comes out of a study of cytomegalovirus exposure and HLA in healthy donors. 60 Vbeta and 13 Jbeta primers were used in PCR. As processed by the authors: Later, an analysis found about 83 million unique TCR beta chains, and approximately 10 million of these were shared. Clones were sequenced by immunoSEQ multiplex PCR, and TCRdb holds only the in-frame ones, with some missing. V, J and clone size are those of that table, while D and trimming were read from the DNA. The table includes some 200,000 clones, about 80% detected once. This CDR3 has 15 amino acids. The V gene end was trimmed by 0 bases and the J gene end by 6 bases; junction bases not matched to a gene: 5. Germline V gives CDR1 MNHNY, CDR2 SVGAGI (reference sequence).

The chain recombines TRBV6-6 with TRBJ2-7, with 10 bases lining up with TRBD1. The sample taken for sequencing was PBMCs. The receptor's source is a woman aged 50 to 60 in good health and CMV-seronegative. The CDR3 sequence: CASSYSGTGAIEQYF. In nucleotides, the CDR3 is TGTGCCAGCAGTTACTCTGGGACAGGGGCTATCGAGCAGTACTTC.